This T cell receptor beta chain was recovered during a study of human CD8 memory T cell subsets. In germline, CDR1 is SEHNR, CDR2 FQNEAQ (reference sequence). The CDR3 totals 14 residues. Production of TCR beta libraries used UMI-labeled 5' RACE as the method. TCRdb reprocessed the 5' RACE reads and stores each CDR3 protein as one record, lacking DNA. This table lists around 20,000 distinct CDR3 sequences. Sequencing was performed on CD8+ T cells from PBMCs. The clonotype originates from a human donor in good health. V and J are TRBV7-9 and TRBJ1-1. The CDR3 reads CASSLALRETEAFF.